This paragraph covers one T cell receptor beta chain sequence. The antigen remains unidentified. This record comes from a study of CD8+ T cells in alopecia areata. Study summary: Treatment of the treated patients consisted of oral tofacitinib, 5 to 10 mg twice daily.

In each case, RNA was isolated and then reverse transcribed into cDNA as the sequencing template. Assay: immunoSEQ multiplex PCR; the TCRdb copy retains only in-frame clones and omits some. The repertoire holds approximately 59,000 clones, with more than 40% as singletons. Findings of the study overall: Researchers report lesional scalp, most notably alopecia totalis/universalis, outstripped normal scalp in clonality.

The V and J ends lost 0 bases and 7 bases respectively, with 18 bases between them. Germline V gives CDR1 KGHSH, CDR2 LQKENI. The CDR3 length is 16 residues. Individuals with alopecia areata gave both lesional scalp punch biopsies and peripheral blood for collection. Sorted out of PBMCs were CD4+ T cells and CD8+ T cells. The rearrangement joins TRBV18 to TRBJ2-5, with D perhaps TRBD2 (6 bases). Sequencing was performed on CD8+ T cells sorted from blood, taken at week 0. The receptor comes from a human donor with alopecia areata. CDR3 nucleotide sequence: TGTGCCAGCTCACCACCGAGTGTGCGGGGCTCGGGGACCCAGTACTTC. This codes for CASSPPSVRGSGTQYF.